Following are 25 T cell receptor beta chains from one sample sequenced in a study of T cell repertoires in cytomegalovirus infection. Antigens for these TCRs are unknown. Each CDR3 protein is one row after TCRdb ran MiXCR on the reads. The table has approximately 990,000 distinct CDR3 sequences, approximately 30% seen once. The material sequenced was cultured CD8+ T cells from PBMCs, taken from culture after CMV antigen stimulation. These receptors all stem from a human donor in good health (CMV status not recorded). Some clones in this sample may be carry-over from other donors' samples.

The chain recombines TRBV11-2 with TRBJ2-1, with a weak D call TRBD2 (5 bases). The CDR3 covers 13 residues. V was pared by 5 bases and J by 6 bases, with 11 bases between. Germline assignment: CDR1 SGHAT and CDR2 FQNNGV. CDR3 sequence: CASSPTRANEQFF. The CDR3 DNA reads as TGTGCCAGCAGCCCAACTAGAGCCAATGAGCAGTTCTTC.

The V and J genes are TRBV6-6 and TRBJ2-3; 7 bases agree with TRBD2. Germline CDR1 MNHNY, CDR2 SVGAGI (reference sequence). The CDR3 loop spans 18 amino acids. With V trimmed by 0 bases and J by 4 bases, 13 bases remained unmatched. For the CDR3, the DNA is TGTGCCAGCAGTTACTCCAATTGGCGGGGGACGAGGGCAGATACGCAGTATTTT. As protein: CASSYSNWRGTRADTQYF.

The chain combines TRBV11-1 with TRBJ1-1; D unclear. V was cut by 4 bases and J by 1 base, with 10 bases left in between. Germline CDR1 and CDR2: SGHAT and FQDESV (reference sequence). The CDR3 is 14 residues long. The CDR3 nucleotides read TGTGCCAGCAGCTCACCTTGGGCGAACACTGAAGCTTTCTTT. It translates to CASSSPWANTEAFF.

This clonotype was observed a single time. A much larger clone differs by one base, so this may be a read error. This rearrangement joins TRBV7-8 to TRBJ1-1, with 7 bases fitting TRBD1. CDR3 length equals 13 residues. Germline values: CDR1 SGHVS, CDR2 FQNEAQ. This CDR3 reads CVSSSRGFTEAFF. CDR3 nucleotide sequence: TGTGTCAGCAGCTCCAGGGGGTTCACTGAAGCTTTCTTT.

The DNA for the CDR3 is TGTGCCAGCAGCTTAACCCCGTGGGGGGACACTGAAGCTTTCTTT. Translating it yields CASSLTPWGDTEAFF. This chain connects TRBV7-9 to TRBJ1-1, with D possibly matching TRBD1 (5 bases). CDR1 and CDR2 (germline): SEHNR, FQNEAQ (reference sequence). The V gene lost 2 bases and the J gene lost 3 bases, with 13 bases spanning the gap. CDR3 length: 15 residues.

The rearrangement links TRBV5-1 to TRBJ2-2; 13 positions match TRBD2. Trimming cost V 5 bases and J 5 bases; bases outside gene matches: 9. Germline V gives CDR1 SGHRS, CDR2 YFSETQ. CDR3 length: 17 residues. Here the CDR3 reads CASRPGLAGTWTGELFF. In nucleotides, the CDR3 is TGCGCCAGCAGACCGGGACTAGCGGGGACATGGACCGGGGAGCTGTTTTTT.

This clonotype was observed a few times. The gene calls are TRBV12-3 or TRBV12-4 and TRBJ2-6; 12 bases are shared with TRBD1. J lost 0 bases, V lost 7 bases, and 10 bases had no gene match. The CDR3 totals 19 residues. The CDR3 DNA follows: TGTGCCAGCAAAGGGTCCGGGACAGGGGGCCACTCTGGGGCCAACGTCCTGACTTTC. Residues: CASKGSGTGGHSGANVLTF.

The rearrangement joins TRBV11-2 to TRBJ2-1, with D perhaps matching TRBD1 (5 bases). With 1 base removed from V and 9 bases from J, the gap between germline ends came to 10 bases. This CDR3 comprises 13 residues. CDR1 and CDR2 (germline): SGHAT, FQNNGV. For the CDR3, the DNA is TGTGCCAGCAGCTTAGTAACAGGCGGTGAGCAGTTCTTC. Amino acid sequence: CASSLVTGGEQFF.

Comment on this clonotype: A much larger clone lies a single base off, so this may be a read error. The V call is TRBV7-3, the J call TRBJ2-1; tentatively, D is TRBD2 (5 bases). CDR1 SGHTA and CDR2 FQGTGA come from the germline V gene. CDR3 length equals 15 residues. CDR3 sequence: CVSSLQADSYNEQFF. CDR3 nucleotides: TGTGTCAGCAGCTTACAAGCGGATTCCTACAATGAGCAGTTCTTC. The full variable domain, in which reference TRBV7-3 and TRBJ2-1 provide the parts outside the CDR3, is GAGVSQTPSNKVTEKGKYVELRCDPISGHTALYWYRQSLGQGPEFLIYFQGTGAADDSGLPNDRFFAVRPEGSVSTLKIQRTERGDSAVYLCVSSLQADSYNEQFFGPGTRLTVL.

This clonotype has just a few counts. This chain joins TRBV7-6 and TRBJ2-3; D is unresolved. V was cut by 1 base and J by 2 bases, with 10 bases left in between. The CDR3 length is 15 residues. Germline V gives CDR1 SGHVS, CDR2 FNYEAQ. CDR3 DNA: TGTGCCAGCAGCTTAGACTATCTATACACAGATACGCAGTATTTT. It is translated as CASSLDYLYTDTQYF.

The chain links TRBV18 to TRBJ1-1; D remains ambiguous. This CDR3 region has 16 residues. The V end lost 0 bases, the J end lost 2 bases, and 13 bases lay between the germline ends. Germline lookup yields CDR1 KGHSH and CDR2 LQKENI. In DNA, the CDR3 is TGTGCCAGCTCACCACCGGGAGGAGCCTTTAACACTGAAGCTTTCTTT. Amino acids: CASSPPGGAFNTEAFF.

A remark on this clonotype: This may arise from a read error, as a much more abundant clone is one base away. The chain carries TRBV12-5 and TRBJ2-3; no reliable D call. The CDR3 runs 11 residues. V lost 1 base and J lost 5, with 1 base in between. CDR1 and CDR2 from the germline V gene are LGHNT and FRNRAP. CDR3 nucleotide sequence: TGTGCTAGTGGTTTGGAAGATACGCAGTATTTT. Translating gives CASGLEDTQYF. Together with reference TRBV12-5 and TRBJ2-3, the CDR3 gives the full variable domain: DARVTQTPRHKVTEMGQEVTMRCQPILGHNTVFWYRQTMMQGLELLAYFRNRAPLDDSGMPKDRFSAEMPDATLATLKIQPSEPRDSAVYFCASGLEDTQYFGPGTRLTVL.

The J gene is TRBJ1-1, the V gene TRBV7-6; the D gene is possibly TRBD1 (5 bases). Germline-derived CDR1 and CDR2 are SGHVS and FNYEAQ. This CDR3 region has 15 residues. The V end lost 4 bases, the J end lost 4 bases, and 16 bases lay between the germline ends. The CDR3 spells CASSSGPGGGTEAFF. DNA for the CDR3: TGTGCCAGCAGCTCCGGCCCCGGGGGGGGCACTGAAGCTTTCTTT.

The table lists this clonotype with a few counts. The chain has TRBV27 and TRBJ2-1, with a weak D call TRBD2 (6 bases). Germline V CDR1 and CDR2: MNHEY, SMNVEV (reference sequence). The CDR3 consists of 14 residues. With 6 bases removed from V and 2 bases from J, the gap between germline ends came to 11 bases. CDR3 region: CASRAGGTYNEQFF. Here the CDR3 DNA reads TGTGCCAGCAGAGCCGGGGGAACCTACAATGAGCAGTTCTTC.

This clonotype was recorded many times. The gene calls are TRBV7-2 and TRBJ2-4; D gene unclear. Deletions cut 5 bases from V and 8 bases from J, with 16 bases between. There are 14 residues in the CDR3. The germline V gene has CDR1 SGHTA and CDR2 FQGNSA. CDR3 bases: TGTGCCAGCAGCGCCTCTACAGACCCCTACATTCAGTACTTC. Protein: CASSASTDPYIQYF.

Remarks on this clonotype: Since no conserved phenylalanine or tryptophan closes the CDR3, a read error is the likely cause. DNA of the CDR3: TGTGCCATCAGTGAGACAGGGGATGGCTACACCTCC. Protein product: CAISETGDGYTS. This chain joins TRBV10-3 and TRBJ1-2, with 7 bases fitting TRBD1. This CDR3 is 12 amino acids long. The germline CDR1 and CDR2 sequences are ENHRY and SYGVKD. Unmatched junction bases numbered 0, after V lost 2 bases and J lost 6 bases.

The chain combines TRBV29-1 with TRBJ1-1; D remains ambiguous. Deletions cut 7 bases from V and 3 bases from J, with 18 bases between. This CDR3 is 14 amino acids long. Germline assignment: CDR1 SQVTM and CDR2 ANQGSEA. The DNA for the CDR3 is TGCAGCGCCGGCCGGGTCCTAAGGGACACTGAAGCTTTCTTT. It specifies CSAGRVLRDTEAFF.

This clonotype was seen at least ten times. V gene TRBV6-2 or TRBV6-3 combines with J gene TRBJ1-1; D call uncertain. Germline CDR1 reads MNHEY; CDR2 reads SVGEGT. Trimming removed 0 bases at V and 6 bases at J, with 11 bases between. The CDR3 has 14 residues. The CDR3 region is CASSYSLRRPEAFF. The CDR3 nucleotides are TGTGCCAGCAGTTACTCGTTAAGGAGACCTGAAGCTTTCTTT.

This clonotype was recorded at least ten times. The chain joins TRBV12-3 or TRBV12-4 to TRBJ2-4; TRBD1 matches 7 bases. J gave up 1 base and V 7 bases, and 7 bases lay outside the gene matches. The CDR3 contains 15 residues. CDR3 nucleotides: TGTGCCAGCACCTACAACAGGGGCGCCAAAAACATTCAGTACTTC. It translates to CASTYNRGAKNIQYF.

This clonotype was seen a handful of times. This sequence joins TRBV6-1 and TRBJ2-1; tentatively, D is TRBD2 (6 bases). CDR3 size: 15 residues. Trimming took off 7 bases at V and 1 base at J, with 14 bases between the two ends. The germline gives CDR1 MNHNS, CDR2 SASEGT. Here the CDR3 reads CASTEGTFSYNEQFF. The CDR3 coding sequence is TGTGCCAGCACCGAGGGGACTTTTTCCTACAATGAGCAGTTCTTC.

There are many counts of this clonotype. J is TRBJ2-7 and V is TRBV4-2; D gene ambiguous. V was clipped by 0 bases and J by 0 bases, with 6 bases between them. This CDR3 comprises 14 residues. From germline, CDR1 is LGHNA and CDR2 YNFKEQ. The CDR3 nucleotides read TGTGCCAGCAGCCAAGAAGGCGACTCCTACGAGCAGTACTTC. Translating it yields CASSQEGDSYEQYF.

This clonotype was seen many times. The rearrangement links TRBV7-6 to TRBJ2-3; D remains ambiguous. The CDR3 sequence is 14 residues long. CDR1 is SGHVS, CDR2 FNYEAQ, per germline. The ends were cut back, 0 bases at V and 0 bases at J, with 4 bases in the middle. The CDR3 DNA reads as TGTGCCAGCAGCTTAGCCCTGAGCACAGATACGCAGTATTTT. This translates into CASSLALSTDTQYF.

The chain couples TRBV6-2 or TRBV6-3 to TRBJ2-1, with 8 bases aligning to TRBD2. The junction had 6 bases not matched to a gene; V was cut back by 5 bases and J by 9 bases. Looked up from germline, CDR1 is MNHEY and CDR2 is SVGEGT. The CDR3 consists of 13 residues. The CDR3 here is CASSHGLAFEQFF. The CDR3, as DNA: TGTGCCAGCAGTCATGGACTAGCTTTTGAGCAGTTCTTC.

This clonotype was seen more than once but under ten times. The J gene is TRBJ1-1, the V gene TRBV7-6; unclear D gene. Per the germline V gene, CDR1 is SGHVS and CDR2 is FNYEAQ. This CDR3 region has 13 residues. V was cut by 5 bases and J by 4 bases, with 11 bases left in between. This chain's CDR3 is CASSPPVRTEAFF. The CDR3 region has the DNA TGTGCCAGCAGCCCCCCGGTGCGCACTGAAGCTTTCTTT. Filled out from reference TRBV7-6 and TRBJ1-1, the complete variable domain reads GAGVSQSPRYKVTKRGQDVALRCDPISGHVSLYWYRQALGQGPEFLTYFNYEAQQDKSGLPNDRFSAERPEGSISTLTIQRTEQRDSAMYRCASSPPVRTEAFFGQGTRLTVV.

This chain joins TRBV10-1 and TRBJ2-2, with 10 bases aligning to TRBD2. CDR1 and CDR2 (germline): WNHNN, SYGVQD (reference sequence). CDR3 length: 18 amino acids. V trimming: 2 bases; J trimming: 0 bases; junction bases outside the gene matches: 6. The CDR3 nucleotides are TGCGCCAGCAGTGAGCGTCTAGCGGGGGCAGCGAACACCGGGGAGCTGTTTTTT. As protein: CASSERLAGAANTGELFF.